This T cell receptor beta chain was profiled in a study of T cells after yellow fever vaccination. This clonotype has only a few counts. Via MiXCR, TCRdb re-called the 5' RACE reads, giving one row per CDR3 protein. The table records about 430,000 distinct CDR3 sequences, roughly 20% of them present only once. The germline V and J ends were trimmed by 5 bases and 5 bases, with 9 bases remaining between them. Germline CDR1 reads MNHEY; CDR2 reads SVGAGI. This CDR3 is built from 12 residues. The sequencing here drew on PBMCs, taken before the yellow fever booster vaccination. The V gene is TRBV6-5, the J gene TRBJ2-5; D is unclear. The clonotype was recovered from a man between 18 and 35 years old who received the YFV17D yellow fever vaccine. This CDR3 is CASSGSSETQYF. CDR3 coding DNA: TGTGCCAGCAGTGGTTCGTCGGAGACCCAGTACTTC.